A selection of T cell receptor beta chains follows, all from one sample in a study of pediatric ulcerative colitis. Produced via immunoSEQ multiplex PCR; TCRdb's table is partial and in-frame only. The sample records tens of thousands of clones, about 90% being singletons. Sequencing was performed on blood. The origin of the receptors is a boy younger than 18 who was a control in a study of pediatric ulcerative colitis. Both conserved end residues are part of each CDR3. A D gene is named only where the DNA matches it firmly. Clone size is given for some rows only: seen once, a few or many times, or a class if the clone is expanded.

V gene	clone size	D gene	J gene	CDR3 DNA	CDR3 protein
TRBV6-1	-	TRBD2	TRBJ2-3	TGTGCCAGCACCCTTAGCGGGGGGTCCTCAGATACGCAGTATTTT	CASTLSGGSSDTQYF
TRBV11-1	-	-	TRBJ2-7	TGTGCCAGCAGCTTAATGGGTTCGGGGTACGAGCAGTACTTC	CASSLMGSGYEQYF
TRBV30	-	TRBD1	TRBJ1-2	TGTGCCTGGAGTGACCTGACAGGGTTGCGTGGCTACACCTTC	CAWSDLTGLRGYTF
TRBV7-9	few	-	TRBJ1-5	TGTGCCAGCAGCTTAGGATCGGTCCCGAACACCCAGCCCCAGCATTTT	CASSLGSVPNTQPQHF
TRBV28	once	TRBD2	TRBJ2-7	TGTGCCAGCAGTTCGACTAGCGGGCCGAACTACGAGCAGTACTTC	CASSSTSGPNYEQYF
TRBV29-1	-	-	TRBJ2-5	TGCAGCGGAAGGACGGATGAGACCCAGTACTTC	CSGRTDETQYF
TRBV15	-	-	TRBJ2-1	TGTGCCACCAGCAGAGATCTCCAGGGGGGGCCTCTATCGGAGCAGTTCTTC	CATSRDLQGGPLSEQFF
TRBV25-1	-	TRBD1	TRBJ2-7	TGTGCCAGCAGTGTTCGGACAGGGGGGACCTACGAGCAGTACTTC	CASSVRTGGTYEQYF
TRBV5-1	-	-	TRBJ2-7	TGCGCCAGCAGCTTGGACTTGGGGAGCTCCTACGAGCAGTACTTC	CASSLDLGSSYEQYF
TRBV5-4	-	-	TRBJ2-5	TGTGCCAGCAGCTCACAAGAGACCCAGTACTTC	CASSSQETQYF
TRBV30	-	-	TRBJ2-3	TGTGCCTGGAGACTGGGGGGGCCCCCGCAGTATTTT	CAWRLGGPPQYF
TRBV6-1	-	-	TRBJ1-1	TGTGCCAGCAGTGAATTCGCCGCAAGAGAAGCTTTCTTT	CASSEFAAREAFF
TRBV29-1	-	-	TRBJ1-3	TGCAGCGTCGCACCTTGGGGCGGACGAACGGTGGTCTCTGGAAACACCATATATTTT	CSVAPWGGRTVVSGNTIYF
TRBV19	-	-	TRBJ2-1	TGTGCCAGTAGTATGCGAGAGAATGAGCAGTTCTTC	CASSMRENEQFF
TRBV27	-	-	TRBJ1-2	TGTGCCAGCAGTTTATCTTGGCAGGCGGAACCCTATGGCTACACCTTC	CASSLSWQAEPYGYTF
TRBV6-5	-	-	TRBJ2-5	TGTGCCAGCAGTTACTCCGTCGAAGGGGAGACCCAGTACTTC	CASSYSVEGETQYF
TRBV18	-	TRBD1	TRBJ1-1	TGTGCCAGCTCGCTCCGGGACAGATACACTGAAGCTTTCTTT	CASSLRDRYTEAFF
TRBV25-1	-	-	TRBJ2-2	TGTGCCAGCAGCTCCTCGAAGGACTCGGGGTGGAAGGCCGGGGAGCTGTTTTTT	CASSSSKDSGWKAGELFF
TRBV11-2	-	-	TRBJ2-3	TGTGCCAGCAGCTTAGGGTATGAGGGCAGGACTAGCACAGATACGCAGTATTTT	CASSLGYEGRTSTDTQYF
TRBV23-1	-	TRBD1	TRBJ2-5	TGCGCCAGCACACGGGGCAGGGGGTGGAAGAAGACCCAGTACTTC	CASTRGRGWKKTQYF
TRBV9	-	TRBD2	TRBJ2-7	TGTGCCAGCAGCGTAGGTCTAGCGGGGGGCCTTACCTACGAGCAGTACTTC	CASSVGLAGGLTYEQYF
TRBV13	-	-	TRBJ1-3	TGTGCCAGCAGCTTCGGAGAACGAAACACCATATATTTT	CASSFGERNTIYF
TRBV6-4	-	-	TRBJ2-3	TGTGCCAGCAGAATGAGTAGCACAGATACGCAGTATTTT	CASRMSSTDTQYF
TRBV2	-	TRBD1	TRBJ2-7	TGTGCCAGCAGGAAGGGACAGGGGACCTCCCACGAGCAGTACTTC	CASRKGQGTSHEQYF
TRBV25-1	-	TRBD1	TRBJ2-7	TGTGCCAGCAGTGCCCCGGGACAGGGATCAGGCGAGCAGTACTTC	CASSAPGQGSGEQYF
TRBV9	-	TRBD1	TRBJ2-7	TGTGCCAGCAGCGTAGCCCCCGGGACAGGCGCCTACGAGCAGTACTTC	CASSVAPGTGAYEQYF
TRBV9	few	-	TRBJ1-2	TGTGCCAGCAGCGTACTCGCTTTCTATGGCTACACCTTC	CASSVLAFYGYTF
TRBV28	-	TRBD1	TRBJ1-4	TGTGCCAGCAGCTATGGACAGGGGAATGAAAAACTGTTTTTT	CASSYGQGNEKLFF
TRBV19	-	TRBD1	TRBJ2-2	TGTGCCAGTAGTCAAGAGTACAGGGGAGATTACACCGGGGAGCTGTTTTTT	CASSQEYRGDYTGELFF
TRBV19	-	TRBD2	TRBJ2-5	TGTGCCAGTAGTATAGCGCTAGCGGGAGGATTGGCCCAAGAGACCCAGTACTTC	CASSIALAGGLAQETQYF
TRBV27	-	-	TRBJ2-3	TGTGCCAGCAGTCCCCTTGGGGGAGTTGGAGATACGCAGTATTTT	CASSPLGGVGDTQYF
TRBV28	-	-	TRBJ2-1	TGTGCCAGCACGGACGGTTCGTCCCTCTACAATGAGCAGTTCTTC	CASTDGSSLYNEQFF
TRBV30	-	-	TRBJ1-2	TGTGCCTGGAGTTCTGTCTATGGCTACACCTTC	CAWSSVYGYTF
TRBV5-1	-	TRBD2	TRBJ2-7	TGCGCCAGCAGCCCGGGGACTAGCGGGAGGGCCATCCCCTACGAGCAGTACTTC	CASSPGTSGRAIPYEQYF
TRBV9	-	TRBD2	TRBJ2-5	TGTGCCAGCAGCGGCCCACTAGCGGAGCAAGAGACCCAGTACTTC	CASSGPLAEQETQYF
TRBV28	once	TRBD2	TRBJ2-7	TGTGCCAGCAGCCCATTGGTGCTAGCGGGAGTGTCCTACGAGCAGTACTTC	CASSPLVLAGVSYEQYF
TRBV9	once	TRBD1	TRBJ1-1	TGTGCCAGCAGCGCCCGACAGGGTTCCGCAACTGAAGCTTTCTTT	CASSARQGSATEAFF
TRBV15	-	TRBD2	TRBJ2-1	TGTGCCACCAGCCTAACTAGCGGGGGGGCCTACAATGAGCAGTTCTTC	CATSLTSGGAYNEQFF
TRBV7-2	-	-	TRBJ2-1	TGTGCCAGCAGCTTAGAAGTCGTGCAGTTCTTC	CASSLEVVQFF
TRBV14	-	-	TRBJ1-2	TGTGCCAGCAGCCAAGATGGGCCCAGCAGCAGTGGCTACACCTTC	CASSQDGPSSSGYTF
TRBV4-2	-	TRBD1	TRBJ1-1	TGTGCCAGCAGCCAAGCTGGGACAGGGGGTGGATATGAAGCTTTCTTT	CASSQAGTGGGYEAFF
TRBV28	-	-	TRBJ2-5	TGTGCCAGCAGACCACACAGGGTTCAAGAGACCCAGTACTTC	CASRPHRVQETQYF
TRBV7-8	-	-	TRBJ2-5	TGTGCCAGCAGCTTAACCGGTCGGGGACAAGAGACCCAGTACTTC	CASSLTGRGQETQYF
TRBV7-2	-	TRBD2	TRBJ2-3	TGTGCCAGCAGCTTAGTAGGGACTACTACAGATACGCAGTATTTT	CASSLVGTTTDTQYF
TRBV28	-	-	TRBJ1-5	TGTGCCAGCAGTTATCGAGGGTCTAGCAATCAGCCCCAGCATTTT	CASSYRGSSNQPQHF
TRBV2	-	-	TRBJ1-2	TGTGCCAGCAGTGATGACGGCCCGGTGAGCTATGGCTACACCTTC	CASSDDGPVSYGYTF
TRBV27	-	-	TRBJ2-1	TGTGCCAGCAGTCGGGGGACAACCGACAATGAGCAGTTCTTC	CASSRGTTDNEQFF
TRBV29-1	-	-	TRBJ2-1	TGCAGCGTTGTTATCACGGGGACCTACAATGAGCAGTTCTTC	CSVVITGTYNEQFF
TRBV5-1	-	TRBD2	TRBJ2-1	TGCGCCAGCAGGGGACTAGCGGGAAGCAATGAGCAGTTCTTC	CASRGLAGSNEQFF
TRBV13	-	-	TRBJ2-7	TGTGCCAGCAGCTTAGGGGACAGCTCCTACGAGCAGTACTTC	CASSLGDSSYEQYF
TRBV18	-	-	TRBJ2-3	TGTGCCAGCTCACCATTAGAGGGCCAGGGAGATACGCAGTATTTT	CASSPLEGQGDTQYF